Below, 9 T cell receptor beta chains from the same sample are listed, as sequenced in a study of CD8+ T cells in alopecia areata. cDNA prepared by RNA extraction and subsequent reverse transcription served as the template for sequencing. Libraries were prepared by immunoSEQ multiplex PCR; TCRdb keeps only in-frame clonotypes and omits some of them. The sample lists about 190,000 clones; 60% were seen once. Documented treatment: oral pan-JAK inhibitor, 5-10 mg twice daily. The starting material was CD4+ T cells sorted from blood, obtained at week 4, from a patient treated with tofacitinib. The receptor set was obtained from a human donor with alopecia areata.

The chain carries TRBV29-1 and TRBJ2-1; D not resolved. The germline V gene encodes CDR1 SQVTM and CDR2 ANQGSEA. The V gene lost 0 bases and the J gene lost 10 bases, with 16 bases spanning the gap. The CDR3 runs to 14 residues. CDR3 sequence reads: CSVEERSQIREQFF. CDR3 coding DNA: TGCAGCGTTGAAGAAAGGTCCCAAATTCGGGAGCAGTTCTTC.

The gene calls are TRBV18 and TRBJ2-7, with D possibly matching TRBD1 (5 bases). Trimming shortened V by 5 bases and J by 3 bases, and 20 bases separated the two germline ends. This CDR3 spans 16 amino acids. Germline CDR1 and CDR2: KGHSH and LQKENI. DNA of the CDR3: TGTGCCAGCTCATTAATTCGGCAAGGCAGGGACTACGAGCAGTACTTC. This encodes CASSLIRQGRDYEQYF.

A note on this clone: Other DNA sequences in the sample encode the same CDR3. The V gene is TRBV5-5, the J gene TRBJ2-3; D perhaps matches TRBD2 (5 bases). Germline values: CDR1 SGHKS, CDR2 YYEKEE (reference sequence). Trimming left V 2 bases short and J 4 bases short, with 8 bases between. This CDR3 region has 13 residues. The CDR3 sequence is CASSLGGSDTQYF. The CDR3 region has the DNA TGTGCCAGCAGCTTAGGCGGGTCAGATACGCAGTATTTT.

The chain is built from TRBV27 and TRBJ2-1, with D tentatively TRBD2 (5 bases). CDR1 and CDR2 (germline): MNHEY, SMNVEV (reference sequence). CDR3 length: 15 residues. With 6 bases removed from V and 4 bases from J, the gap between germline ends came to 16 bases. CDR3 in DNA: TGTGCCAGCAGACGTTTGGGGAGCGCGTACAATGAGCAGTTCTTC. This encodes CASRRLGSAYNEQFF.

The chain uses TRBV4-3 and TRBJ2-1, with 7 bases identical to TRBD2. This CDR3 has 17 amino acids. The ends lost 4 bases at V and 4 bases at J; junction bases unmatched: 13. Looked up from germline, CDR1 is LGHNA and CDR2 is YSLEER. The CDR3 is CASSLSLRGRVYNEQFF. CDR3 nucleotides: TGCGCCAGCAGCCTAAGCCTTCGGGGGAGGGTTTACAATGAGCAGTTCTTC.

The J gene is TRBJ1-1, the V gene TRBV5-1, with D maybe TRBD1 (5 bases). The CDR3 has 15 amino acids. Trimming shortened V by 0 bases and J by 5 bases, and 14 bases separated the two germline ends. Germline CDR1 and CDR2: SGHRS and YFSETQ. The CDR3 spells CASSLGAGARTEAFF. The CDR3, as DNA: TGCGCCAGCAGCTTGGGAGCCGGGGCTAGGACTGAAGCTTTCTTT. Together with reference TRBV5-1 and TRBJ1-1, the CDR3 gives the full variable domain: KAGVTQTPRYLIKTRGQQVTLSCSPISGHRSVSWYQQTPGQGLQFLFEYFSETQRNKGNFPGRFSGRQFSNSRSEMNVSTLELGDSALYLCASSLGAGARTEAFFGQGTRLTVV.

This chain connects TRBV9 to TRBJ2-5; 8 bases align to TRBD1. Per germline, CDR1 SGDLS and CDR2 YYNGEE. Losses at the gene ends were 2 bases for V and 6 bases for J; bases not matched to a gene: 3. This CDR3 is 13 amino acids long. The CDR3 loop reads CASSVQGAKTQYF. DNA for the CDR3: TGTGCCAGCAGCGTCCAGGGGGCAAAGACCCAGTACTTC.

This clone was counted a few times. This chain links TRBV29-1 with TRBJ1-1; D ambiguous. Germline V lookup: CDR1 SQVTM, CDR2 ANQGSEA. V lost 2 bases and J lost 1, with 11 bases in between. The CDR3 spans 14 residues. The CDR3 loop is CSVEKALGNTEAFF. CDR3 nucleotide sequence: TGCAGCGTTGAAAAGGCTCTCGGGAACACTGAAGCTTTCTTT.

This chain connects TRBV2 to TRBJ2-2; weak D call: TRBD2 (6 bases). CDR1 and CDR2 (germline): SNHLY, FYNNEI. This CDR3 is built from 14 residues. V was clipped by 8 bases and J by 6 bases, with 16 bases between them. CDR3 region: CASSGLLGAGELFF. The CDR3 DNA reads TGTGCCAGCTCGGGACTTCTGGGAGCCGGGGAGCTGTTTTTT.